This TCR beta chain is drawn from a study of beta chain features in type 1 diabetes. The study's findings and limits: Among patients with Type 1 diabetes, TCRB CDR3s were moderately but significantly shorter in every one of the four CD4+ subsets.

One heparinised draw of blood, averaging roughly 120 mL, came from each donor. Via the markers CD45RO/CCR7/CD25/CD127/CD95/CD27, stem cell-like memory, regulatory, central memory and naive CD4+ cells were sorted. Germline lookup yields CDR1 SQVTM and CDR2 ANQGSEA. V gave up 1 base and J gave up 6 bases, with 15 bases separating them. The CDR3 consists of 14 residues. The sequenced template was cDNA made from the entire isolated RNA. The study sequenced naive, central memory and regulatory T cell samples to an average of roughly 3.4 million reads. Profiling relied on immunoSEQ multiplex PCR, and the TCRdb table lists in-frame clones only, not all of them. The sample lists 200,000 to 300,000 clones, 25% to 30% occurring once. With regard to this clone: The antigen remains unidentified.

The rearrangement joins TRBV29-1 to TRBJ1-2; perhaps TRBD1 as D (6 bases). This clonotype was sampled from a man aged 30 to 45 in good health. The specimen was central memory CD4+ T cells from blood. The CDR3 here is CSVEVIRGANGYTF. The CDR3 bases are TGCAGCGTTGAAGTCATAAGGGGGGCAAATGGCTACACCTTC.